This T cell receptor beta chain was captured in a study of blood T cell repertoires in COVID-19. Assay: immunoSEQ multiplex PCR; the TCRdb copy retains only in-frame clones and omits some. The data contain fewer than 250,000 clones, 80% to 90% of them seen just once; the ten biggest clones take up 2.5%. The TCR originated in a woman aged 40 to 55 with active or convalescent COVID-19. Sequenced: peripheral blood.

CDR3 bases: TGTGCCAGCAGTGAGATCTGGAACACTGAAGCTTTCTTT. Translated, it gives CASSEIWNTEAFF. The chain couples TRBV12-3 or TRBV12-4 to TRBJ1-1; D gene unclear. The CDR3 has 13 residues. V lost 5 bases to trimming and J lost 1 base, with 8 bases between them.